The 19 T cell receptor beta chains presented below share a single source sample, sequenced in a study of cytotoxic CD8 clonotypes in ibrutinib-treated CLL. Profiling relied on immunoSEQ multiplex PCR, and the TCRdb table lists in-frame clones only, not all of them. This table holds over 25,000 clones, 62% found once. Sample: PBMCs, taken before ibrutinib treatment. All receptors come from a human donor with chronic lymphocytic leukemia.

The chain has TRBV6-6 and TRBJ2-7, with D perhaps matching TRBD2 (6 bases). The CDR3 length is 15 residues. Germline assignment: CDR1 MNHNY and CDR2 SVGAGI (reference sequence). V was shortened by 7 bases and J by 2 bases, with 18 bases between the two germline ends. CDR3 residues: CASTQWGGGTYEQYF. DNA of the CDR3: TGTGCCAGCACTCAATGGGGAGGTGGCACCTACGAGCAGTACTTC.

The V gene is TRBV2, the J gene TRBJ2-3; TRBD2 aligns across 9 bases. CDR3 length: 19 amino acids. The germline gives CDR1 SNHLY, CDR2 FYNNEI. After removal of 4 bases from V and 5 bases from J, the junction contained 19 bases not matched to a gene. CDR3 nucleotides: TGTGCCAGCAGTGTACCCTGGCGGGAGGGCCCTTCCGGGGGAGATACGCAGTATTTT. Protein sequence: CASSVPWREGPSGGDTQYF.

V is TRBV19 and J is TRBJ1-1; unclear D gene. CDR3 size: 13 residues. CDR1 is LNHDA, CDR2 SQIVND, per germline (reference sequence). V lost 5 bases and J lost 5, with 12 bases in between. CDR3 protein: CASSVSTRTEAFF. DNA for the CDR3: TGTGCCAGTAGTGTGTCGACCAGAACTGAAGCTTTCTTT.

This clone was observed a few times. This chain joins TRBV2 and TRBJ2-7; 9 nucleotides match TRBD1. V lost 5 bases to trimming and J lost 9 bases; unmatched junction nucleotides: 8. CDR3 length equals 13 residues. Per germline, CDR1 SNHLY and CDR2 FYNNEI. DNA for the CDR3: TGTGCCAGCAGTACAATCGGGACAGGGTTGCAGTACTTC. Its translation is CASSTIGTGLQYF.

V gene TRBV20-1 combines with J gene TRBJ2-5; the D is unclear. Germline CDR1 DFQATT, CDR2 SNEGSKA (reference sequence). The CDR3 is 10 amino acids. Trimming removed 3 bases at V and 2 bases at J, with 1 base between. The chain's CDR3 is CSASQETQYF. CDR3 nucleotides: TGCAGTGCTAGTCAAGAGACCCAGTACTTC.

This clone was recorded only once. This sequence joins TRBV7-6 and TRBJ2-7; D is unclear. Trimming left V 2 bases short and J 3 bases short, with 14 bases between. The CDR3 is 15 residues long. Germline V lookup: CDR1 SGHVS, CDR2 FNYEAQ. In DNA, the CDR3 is TGTGCCAGCAGCTTACTTTCGGAATCTAACTACGAGCAGTACTTC. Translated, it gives CASSLLSESNYEQYF.

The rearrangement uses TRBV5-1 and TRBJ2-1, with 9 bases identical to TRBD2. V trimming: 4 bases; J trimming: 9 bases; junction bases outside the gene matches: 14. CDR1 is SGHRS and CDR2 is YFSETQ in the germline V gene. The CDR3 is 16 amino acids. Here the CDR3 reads CASSLSSGTPLVEQFF. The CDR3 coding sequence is TGCGCCAGCAGCCTATCTAGCGGGACCCCTCTGGTTGAGCAGTTCTTC.

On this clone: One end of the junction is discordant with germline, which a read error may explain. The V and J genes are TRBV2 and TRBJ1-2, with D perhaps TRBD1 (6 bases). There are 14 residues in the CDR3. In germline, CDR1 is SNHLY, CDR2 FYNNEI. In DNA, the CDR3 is TGTGCCGGCAGTAGACTCCAGGGGAACTATGGCTACACCTTC. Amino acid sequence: CAGSRLQGNYGYTF.

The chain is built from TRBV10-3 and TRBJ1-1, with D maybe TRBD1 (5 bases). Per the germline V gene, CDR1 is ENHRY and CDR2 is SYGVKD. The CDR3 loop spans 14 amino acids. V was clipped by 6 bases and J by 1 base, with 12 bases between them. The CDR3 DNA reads TGTGCCATCAGGGTGACAGATCCGAACACTGAAGCTTTCTTT. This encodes CAIRVTDPNTEAFF.

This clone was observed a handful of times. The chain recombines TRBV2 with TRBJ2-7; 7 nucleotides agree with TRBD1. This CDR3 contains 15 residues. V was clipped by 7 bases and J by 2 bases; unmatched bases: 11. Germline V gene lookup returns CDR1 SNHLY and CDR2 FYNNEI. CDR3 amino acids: CASMKLQGIAYEQYF. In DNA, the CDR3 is TGTGCCAGCATGAAATTACAGGGGATCGCCTACGAGCAGTACTTC. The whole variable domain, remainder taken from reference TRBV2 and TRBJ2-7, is EPEVTQTPSHQVTQMGQEVILRCVPISNHLYFYWYRQILGQKVEFLVSFYNNEISEKSEIFDDQFSVERPDGSNFTLKIRSTKLEDSAMYFCASMKLQGIAYEQYFGPGTRLTVT.

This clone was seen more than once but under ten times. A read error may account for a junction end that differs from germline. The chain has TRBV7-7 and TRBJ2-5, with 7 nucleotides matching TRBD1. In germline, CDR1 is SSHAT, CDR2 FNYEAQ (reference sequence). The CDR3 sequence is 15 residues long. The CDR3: CASSLVPRGQETQYF. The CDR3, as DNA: TGTGCTAGCAGCTTAGTCCCCAGGGGGCAAGAGACCCAGTACTTC.

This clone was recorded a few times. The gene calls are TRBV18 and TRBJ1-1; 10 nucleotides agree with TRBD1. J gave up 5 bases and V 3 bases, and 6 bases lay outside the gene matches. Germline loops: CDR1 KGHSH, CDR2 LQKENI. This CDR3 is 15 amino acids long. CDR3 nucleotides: TGTGCCAGCTCACCCGAGGACAGGGGGGCTACTGAAGCTTTCTTT. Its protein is CASSPEDRGATEAFF.

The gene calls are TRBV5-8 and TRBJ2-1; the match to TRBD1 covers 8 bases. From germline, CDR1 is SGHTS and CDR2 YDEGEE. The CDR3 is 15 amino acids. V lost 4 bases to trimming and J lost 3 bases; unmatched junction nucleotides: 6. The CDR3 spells CASSPGQGGYNEQFF. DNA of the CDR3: TGTGCCAGCAGCCCCGGACAGGGCGGCTACAATGAGCAGTTCTTC.

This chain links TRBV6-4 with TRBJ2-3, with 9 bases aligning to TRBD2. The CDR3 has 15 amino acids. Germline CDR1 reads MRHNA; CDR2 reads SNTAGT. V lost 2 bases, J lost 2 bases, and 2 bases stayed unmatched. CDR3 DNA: TGTGCCAGCAGTGACGGCGGGGGGGCCACAGATACGCAGTATTTT. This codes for CASSDGGGATDTQYF.

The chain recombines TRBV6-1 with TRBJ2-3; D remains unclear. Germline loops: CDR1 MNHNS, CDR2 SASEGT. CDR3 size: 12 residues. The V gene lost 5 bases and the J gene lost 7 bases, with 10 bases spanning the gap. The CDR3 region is CASSNVPYTQYF. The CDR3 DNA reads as TGTGCCAGCAGTAACGTCCCCTATACGCAGTATTTT.

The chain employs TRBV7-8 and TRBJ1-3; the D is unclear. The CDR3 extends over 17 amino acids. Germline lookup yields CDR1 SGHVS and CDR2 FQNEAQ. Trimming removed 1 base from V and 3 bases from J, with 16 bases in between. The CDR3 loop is CASSLEGSWVGGNTIYF. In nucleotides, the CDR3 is TGTGCCAGCAGCTTAGAGGGCAGCTGGGTGGGTGGAAACACCATATATTTT.

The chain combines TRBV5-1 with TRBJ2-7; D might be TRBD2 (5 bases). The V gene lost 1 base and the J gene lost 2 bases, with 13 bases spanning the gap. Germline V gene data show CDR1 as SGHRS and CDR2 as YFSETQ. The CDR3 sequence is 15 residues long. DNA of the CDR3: TGCGCCAGCAGCTTGTGGGGAGAAAAGACCTACGAGCAGTACTTC. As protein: CASSLWGEKTYEQYF.

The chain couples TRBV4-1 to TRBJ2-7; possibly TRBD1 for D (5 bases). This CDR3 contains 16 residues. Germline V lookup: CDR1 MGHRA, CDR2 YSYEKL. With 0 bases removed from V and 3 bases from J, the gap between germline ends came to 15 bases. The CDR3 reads CASSQDSDRGFYEQYF. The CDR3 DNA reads TGCGCCAGCAGCCAAGATTCAGACAGAGGATTCTACGAGCAGTACTTC.

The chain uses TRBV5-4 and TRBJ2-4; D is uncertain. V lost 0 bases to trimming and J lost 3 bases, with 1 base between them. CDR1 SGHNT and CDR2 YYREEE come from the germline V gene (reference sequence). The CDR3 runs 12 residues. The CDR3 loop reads CASSLDKNIQYF. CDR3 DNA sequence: TGTGCCAGCAGCTTGGACAAAAACATTCAGTACTTC.